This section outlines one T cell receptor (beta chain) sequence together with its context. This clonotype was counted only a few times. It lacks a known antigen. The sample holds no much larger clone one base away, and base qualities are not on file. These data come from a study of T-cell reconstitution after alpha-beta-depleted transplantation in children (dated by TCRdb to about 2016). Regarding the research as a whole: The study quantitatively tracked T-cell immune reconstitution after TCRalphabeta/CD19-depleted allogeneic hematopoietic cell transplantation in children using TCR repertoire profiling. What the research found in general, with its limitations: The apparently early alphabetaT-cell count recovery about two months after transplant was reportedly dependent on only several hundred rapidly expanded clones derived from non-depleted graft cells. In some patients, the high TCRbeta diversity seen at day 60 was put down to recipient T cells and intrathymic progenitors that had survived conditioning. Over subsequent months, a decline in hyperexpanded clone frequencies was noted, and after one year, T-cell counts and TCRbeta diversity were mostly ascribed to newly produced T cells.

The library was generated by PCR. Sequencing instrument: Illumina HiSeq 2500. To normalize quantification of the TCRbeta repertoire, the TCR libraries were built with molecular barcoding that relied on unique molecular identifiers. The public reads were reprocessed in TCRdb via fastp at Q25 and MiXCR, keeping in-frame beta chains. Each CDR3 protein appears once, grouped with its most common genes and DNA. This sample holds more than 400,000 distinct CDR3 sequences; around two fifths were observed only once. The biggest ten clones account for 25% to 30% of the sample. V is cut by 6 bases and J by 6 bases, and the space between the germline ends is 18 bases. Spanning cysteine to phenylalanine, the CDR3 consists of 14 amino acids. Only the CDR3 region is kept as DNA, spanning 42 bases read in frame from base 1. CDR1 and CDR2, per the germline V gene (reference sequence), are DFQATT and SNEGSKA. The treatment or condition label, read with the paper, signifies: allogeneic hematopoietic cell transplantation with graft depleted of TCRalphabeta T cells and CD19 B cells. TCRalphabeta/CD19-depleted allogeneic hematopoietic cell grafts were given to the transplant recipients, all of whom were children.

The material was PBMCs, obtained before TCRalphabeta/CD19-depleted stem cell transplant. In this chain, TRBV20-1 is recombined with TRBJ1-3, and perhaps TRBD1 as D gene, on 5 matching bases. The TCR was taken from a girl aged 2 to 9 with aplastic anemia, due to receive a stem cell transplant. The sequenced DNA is TGCAGTGCCCCGATCGGGGGGGGAGAAAACACCATATATTTT. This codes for CSAPIGGGENTIYF.